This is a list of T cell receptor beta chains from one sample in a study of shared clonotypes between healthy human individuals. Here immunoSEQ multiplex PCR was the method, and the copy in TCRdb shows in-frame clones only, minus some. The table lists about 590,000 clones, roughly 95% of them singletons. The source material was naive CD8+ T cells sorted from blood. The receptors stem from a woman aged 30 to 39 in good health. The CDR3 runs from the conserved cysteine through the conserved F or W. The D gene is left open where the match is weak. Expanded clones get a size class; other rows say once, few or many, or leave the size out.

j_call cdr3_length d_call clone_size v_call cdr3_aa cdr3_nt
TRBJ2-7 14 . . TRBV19 CASSMSPWIGEQYF TGTGCCAGTAGTATGTCCCCATGGATAGGCGAGCAGTACTTC
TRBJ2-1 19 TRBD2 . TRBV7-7 CASSRGTSGFTSSYNEQFF TGTGCCAGCAGCCGAGGGACTAGCGGGTTTACGAGCTCCTACAATGAGCAGTTCTTC
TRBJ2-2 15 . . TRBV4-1 CASRQDSANTGELFF TGCGCCAGCAGACAGGACTCTGCGAACACCGGGGAGCTGTTTTTT
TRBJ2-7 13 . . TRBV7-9 CASSPASRGEQYF TGTGCCAGCAGCCCAGCCTCGAGGGGCGAGCAGTACTTC
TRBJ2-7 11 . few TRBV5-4 CASSSIYEQYF TGTGCCAGCAGCTCCATTTACGAGCAGTACTTC
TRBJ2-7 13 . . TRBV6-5 CASSPEGSYEQYF TGTGCCAGCAGCCCCGAGGGCTCCTACGAGCAGTACTTC
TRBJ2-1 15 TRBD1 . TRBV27 CAKPLVGTGGHEQFF TGTGCCAAGCCTCTTGTCGGGACAGGGGGCCATGAGCAGTTCTTC
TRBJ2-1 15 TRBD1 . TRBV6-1 CASSRPDRGRDEQFF TGTGCCAGCAGTAGGCCCGACAGGGGTAGAGATGAGCAGTTCTTC
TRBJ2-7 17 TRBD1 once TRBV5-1 CASSLTGTAKGLYEQYF TGCGCCAGCAGCTTAACAGGGACAGCCAAAGGGTTATACGAGCAGTACTTC
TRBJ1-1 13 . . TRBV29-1 CSVERVLNTEAFF TGCAGCGTTGAACGGGTCCTGAACACTGAAGCTTTCTTT
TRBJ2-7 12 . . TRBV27 CASSPQNGEQYF TGTGCCAGCAGCCCCCAGAACGGCGAGCAGTACTTC
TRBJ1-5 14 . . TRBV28 CASTARGANQPQHF TGTGCCAGCACCGCTCGGGGGGCCAATCAGCCCCAGCATTTT
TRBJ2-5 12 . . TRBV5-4 CASSPFQETQYF TGTGCCAGCAGCCCCTTCCAGGAGACCCAGTACTTC
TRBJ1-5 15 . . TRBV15 CATSRDLGLSQPQHF TGTGCCACCAGCAGAGATCTGGGACTTTCTCAGCCCCAGCATTTT
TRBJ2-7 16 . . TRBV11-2 CASSLGNDIPIDEQYF TGTGCCAGCAGCTTAGGGAACGACATCCCTATAGACGAGCAGTACTTC
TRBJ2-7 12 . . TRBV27 CASSGQKYEQYF TGTGCCAGCAGCGGACAGAAATACGAGCAGTACTTC
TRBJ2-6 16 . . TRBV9 CASSVFATSGANVLTF TGTGCCAGCAGCGTTTTCGCGACGTCTGGGGCCAACGTCCTGACTTTC
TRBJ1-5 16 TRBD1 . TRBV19 CASSGTGTYSNQPQHF TGTGCCAGTAGCGGGACAGGGACGTATAGCAATCAGCCCCAGCATTTT
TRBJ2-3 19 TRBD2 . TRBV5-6 CASSTVIASGSRSTDTQYF TGTGCCAGCAGCACCGTCATAGCTAGCGGGAGCCGTAGCACAGATACGCAGTATTTT
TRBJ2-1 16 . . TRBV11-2 CASSSPEDKRGREQFF TGTGCCAGCAGCTCTCCCGAGGACAAAAGGGGGAGGGAGCAGTTCTTC
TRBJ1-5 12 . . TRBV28 CASSFRNQPQHF TGTGCCAGCAGTTTTCGAAATCAGCCCCAGCATTTT
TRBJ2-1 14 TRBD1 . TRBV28 CASSFGQGYNEQFF TGTGCCAGCAGTTTCGGACAGGGCTACAATGAGCAGTTCTTC
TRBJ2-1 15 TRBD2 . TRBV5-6 CASSLALAGNNEQFF TGTGCCAGCAGCTTGGCGCTAGCGGGAAACAATGAGCAGTTCTTC
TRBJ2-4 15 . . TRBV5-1 CASSLGGLAANIQYF TGCGCCAGCAGCTTGGGAGGGCTAGCAGCGAACATTCAGTACTTC
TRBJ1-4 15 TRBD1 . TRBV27 CASSFSGQGEEKLFF TGTGCCAGCAGTTTCTCGGGACAGGGAGAGGAAAAACTGTTTTTT
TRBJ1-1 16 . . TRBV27 CASSRRTDRMNTEAFF TGTGCCAGCAGTCGACGGACAGACAGGATGAACACTGAAGCTTTCTTT
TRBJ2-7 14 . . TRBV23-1 CVTEGGFNMNEQYF TGCGTCACGGAGGGGGGATTTAATATGAACGAGCAGTACTTC
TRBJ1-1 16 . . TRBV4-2 CASSQETEGENTEAFF TGTGCCAGCAGCCAAGAGACGGAGGGTGAAAACACTGAAGCTTTCTTT
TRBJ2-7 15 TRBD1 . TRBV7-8 CASNPGDRGTYEQYF TGTGCCAGCAACCCGGGGGACAGGGGGACCTACGAGCAGTACTTC
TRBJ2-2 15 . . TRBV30 CVGNRVGGNTGELFF TGTGTCGGAAACAGGGTGGGGGGAAACACCGGGGAGCTGTTTTTT
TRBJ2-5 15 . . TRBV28 CASSKGQPTGETQYF TGTGCCAGCAGTAAGGGACAACCGACCGGGGAGACCCAGTACTTC
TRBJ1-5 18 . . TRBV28 CASSAAGLKLVGNQPQHF TGTGCCAGCAGTGCCGCGGGGCTCAAACTTGTTGGCAATCAGCCCCAGCATTTT
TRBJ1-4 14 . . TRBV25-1 CASSEWEMDEKLFF TGTGCCAGCAGTGAATGGGAAATGGATGAAAAACTGTTTTTT
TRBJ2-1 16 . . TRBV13 CASSLGLGSLGGEQFF TGTGCCAGCAGCTTAGGCCTCGGGAGCCTTGGCGGTGAGCAGTTCTTC
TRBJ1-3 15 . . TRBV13 CASSSGGFSGNTIYF TGTGCCAGCAGCAGCGGGGGCTTCTCTGGAAACACCATATATTTT
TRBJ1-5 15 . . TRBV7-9 CASSLGGQRNQPQHF TGTGCCAGCAGCTTAGGAGGACAGAGAAATCAGCCCCAGCATTTT
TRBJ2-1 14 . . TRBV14 CASSYSRLDNEQFF TGTGCCAGCAGCTATTCGCGACTGGATAATGAGCAGTTCTTC
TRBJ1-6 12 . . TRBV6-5 CASSSGGSPLHF TGTGCCAGCAGTTCGGGAGGTTCACCCCTCCACTTT
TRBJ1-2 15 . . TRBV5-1 CASSLVRGSNYGYTF TGCGCCAGCAGCTTGGTCAGGGGTTCTAACTATGGCTACACCTTC
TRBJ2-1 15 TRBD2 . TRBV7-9 CASSLGGRAYNEQFF TGTGCCAGCAGCTTAGGCGGGAGGGCCTACAATGAGCAGTTCTTC
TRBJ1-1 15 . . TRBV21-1 CASSKLGSMNTEAFF TGTGCCAGCAGCAAACTAGGGAGCATGAACACTGAAGCTTTCTTT
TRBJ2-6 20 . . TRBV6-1 CASSEFYRVSLFTGANVLTF TGTGCCAGCAGTGAATTTTACAGGGTGTCCCTTTTCACTGGGGCCAACGTCCTGACTTTC
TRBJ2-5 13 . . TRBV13 CASSSQGQETQYF TGTGCCAGCAGCTCACAGGGACAAGAGACCCAGTACTTC
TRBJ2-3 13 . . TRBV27 CASMVGRGDTQYF TGTGCCAGCATGGTAGGGAGAGGAGATACGCAGTATTTT
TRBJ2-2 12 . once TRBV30 CAWRFHTGELFF TGTGCCTGGCGATTCCACACCGGGGAGCTGTTTTTT
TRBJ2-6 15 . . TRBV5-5 CASSFPAAGANVLTF TGTGCCAGCAGCTTTCCGGCGGCTGGGGCCAACGTCCTGACTTTC
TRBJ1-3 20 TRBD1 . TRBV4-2 CASSQVWIDRGAVVGNTIYF TGTGCCAGCAGCCAAGTTTGGATCGACAGGGGGGCAGTCGTCGGAAACACCATATATTTT
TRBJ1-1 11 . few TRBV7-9 CASSPGTEAFF TGTGCCAGCAGCCCAGGCACTGAAGCTTTCTTT
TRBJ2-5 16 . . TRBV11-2 CASSGGMTRYQETQYF TGTGCCAGCAGCGGAGGCATGACGAGGTACCAAGAGACCCAGTACTTC
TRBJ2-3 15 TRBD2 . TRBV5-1 CASSPGTSGTDTQYF TGCGCCAGCAGCCCCGGGACTAGCGGCACAGATACGCAGTATTTT
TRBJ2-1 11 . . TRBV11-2 CASSLAGKRFF TGTGCCAGCAGCTTAGCGGGTAAGCGGTTCTTC
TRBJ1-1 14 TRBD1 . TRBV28 CASRTGRMNTEAFF TGTGCCAGCAGGACAGGGCGCATGAACACTGAAGCTTTCTTT
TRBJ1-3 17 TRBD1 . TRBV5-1 CASSSPRGQFIGNTIYF TGCGCCAGCAGCTCTCCCAGGGGGCAGTTTATCGGGAACACCATATATTTT